This passage covers 30 T cell receptor beta chains from one sample sequenced in a study of vaccination effects on CD4 cells after COVID-19. Their antigens are not known. Antigen-specific CD4+ T cells were expanded with viral peptide pools in the ViraFEST assay before sequencing. The culture ran for 10 to 11 days, and then CD4+ T cells were isolated. PCR-confirmed SARS-CoV-2 infection occurred in the person between March and December 2020. Some clones are missing from TCRdb's copy, which holds only in-frame ones; the method was immunoSEQ multiplex PCR. The table includes 70,000 or so clones, around 72% detected once. The sample was CD4+ T cells from PBMCs cultured with HIV peptides, taken before COVID-19 vaccination. Subset here: HIV-1 Nef peptide pool negative control/reference culture. The source is a human donor who had a prior SARS-CoV-2 infection.

The V call is TRBV6-2 or TRBV6-3, the J call TRBJ1-2; 8 positions match TRBD1. This CDR3 has 14 residues. The germline gives CDR1 MNHEY, CDR2 SVGEGT. V gave up 8 bases and J gave up 2 bases; unmatched junction bases: 7. The CDR3 protein is CASRRTGSNYGYTF. As DNA, the CDR3 is TGTGCCAGCCGCCGGACAGGGTCAAACTATGGCTACACCTTC.

The chain uses TRBV19 and TRBJ1-1; possibly TRBD1 for D (5 bases). Germline lookup yields CDR1 LNHDA and CDR2 SQIVND (reference sequence). V was pared by 4 bases and J by 8 bases, with 17 bases between. The CDR3 is 14 residues long. CDR3: CASSKGLLLAEAFF. CDR3 bases: TGTGCCAGTAGTAAGGGACTGCTGCTAGCCGAAGCTTTCTTT.

The rearrangement uses TRBV4-2 and TRBJ2-1; 10 bases are shared with TRBD2. Germline-derived CDR1 and CDR2 are LGHNA and YNFKEQ. The CDR3 is 15 amino acids. J gave up 7 bases and V 1 base, and 4 bases lay outside the gene matches. The CDR3 is CASSQVTSGENEQFF. The CDR3 nucleotides are TGTGCCAGCAGCCAAGTCACTAGCGGGGAGAATGAGCAGTTCTTC.

The J gene is TRBJ2-7, the V gene TRBV9; D gene unclear. This CDR3 spans 13 amino acids. Germline V lookup: CDR1 SGDLS, CDR2 YYNGEE. The V gene lost 0 bases and the J gene lost 3 bases, with 7 bases spanning the gap. CDR3 coding DNA: TGTGCCAGCAGCGTAGATGGCGGCTACGAGCAGTACTTC. Translated, it gives CASSVDGGYEQYF.

The gene calls are TRBV11-2 and TRBJ2-3; a weak D match, TRBD2 (5 bases). This CDR3 contains 14 residues. Looked up from germline, CDR1 is SGHAT and CDR2 is FQNNGV. Trimming took off 1 base at V and 0 bases at J, with 5 bases between the two ends. The CDR3 bases are TGTGCCAGCAGCTTAGGGACTAGCACAGATACGCAGTATTTT. Translated: CASSLGTSTDTQYF. Drawing the rest from reference TRBV11-2 and TRBJ2-3, the complete variable domain is EAGVAQSPRYKIIEKRQSVAFWCNPISGHATLYWYQQILGQGPKLLIQFQNNGVVDDSQLPKDRFSAERLKGVDSTLKIQPAKLEDSAVYLCASSLGTSTDTQYFGPGTRLTVL.

The chain recombines TRBV7-2 with TRBJ2-7; no firm D call. The germline gives CDR1 SGHTA, CDR2 FQGNSA. Trimming removed 5 bases at V and 3 bases at J, with 8 bases between. This CDR3 has 12 residues. The CDR3 DNA sequence: TGTGCCAGCAGCCGAGGATACTACGAGCAGTACTTC. This translates into CASSRGYYEQYF. Full variable domain (missing parts from reference TRBV7-2 and TRBJ2-7): GAGVSQSPSNKVTEKGKDVELRCDPISGHTALYWYRQSLGQGLEFLIYFQGNSAPDKSGLPSDRFSAERTGGSVSTLTIQRTQQEDSAVYLCASSRGYYEQYFGPGTRLTVT.

This clone turned up a few times. This rearrangement joins TRBV30 to TRBJ2-5, with 7 bases identical to TRBD2. Germline assignment: CDR1 GTSNPN and CDR2 SVGIG (reference sequence). V gave up 3 bases and J gave up 5 bases; unmatched junction bases: 6. The CDR3 covers 13 residues. The CDR3 region has the DNA TGTGCCTGGAGGAAACTGGGGGGGGAGACCCAGTACTTC. Its protein product is CAWRKLGGETQYF.

The rearrangement uses TRBV7-4 and TRBJ2-7, with D hard to call. V was clipped by 6 bases and J by 0 bases, with 9 bases between them. CDR3 size: 13 residues. The germline V gene encodes CDR1 SGHVT and CDR2 SQSDAQ. The CDR3 sequence is CASSRVVSYEQYF. Written as DNA, the CDR3 is TGTGCCAGCAGTCGGGTTGTCTCCTACGAGCAGTACTTC.

Ten or more counts support this clone. This sequence joins TRBV6-6 and TRBJ2-1; TRBD2 matches 7 bases. With 0 bases clipped from V and 7 bases from J, the junction kept 6 bases outside the gene matches. This CDR3 has 15 amino acids. Germline V gene data show CDR1 as MNHNY and CDR2 as SVGAGI (reference sequence). The CDR3 sequence is CASSYSSGGGNEQFF. The DNA of the CDR3 is TGTGCCAGCAGTTACTCTTCGGGGGGAGGAAATGAGCAGTTCTTC.

The rearrangement joins TRBV19 to TRBJ2-3; perhaps TRBD2 as D (6 bases). The V gene's germline CDR1 is LNHDA and CDR2 SQIVND (reference sequence). Trimming pared 6 bases from V and 1 base from J, leaving 20 bases between. The CDR3 is made up of 17 amino acids. The CDR3 coding sequence is TGTGCCAGTAGCCCCCCCCTCGGGCGGGACCGCACAGATACGCAGTATTTT. Its protein is CASSPPLGRDRTDTQYF.

The J gene is TRBJ1-1, the V gene TRBV20-1; a weak D match, TRBD1 (5 bases). The V gene's germline CDR1 is DFQATT and CDR2 SNEGSKA (reference sequence). This CDR3 contains 11 residues. The V gene lost 4 bases and the J gene lost 13 bases, with 16 bases spanning the gap. CDR3 in DNA: TGCAGTGCTACCTCAGGGAGACTAGTTTTCTTT. Amino acid sequence: CSATSGRLVFF.

This clone came up once. The rearrangement joins TRBV7-2 to TRBJ2-3; no reliable D call. Germline CDR1 SGHTA, CDR2 FQGNSA. The CDR3 contains 14 residues. Trimming left V 1 base short and J 2 bases short, with 7 bases between. The CDR3 nucleotides are TGTGCCAGCAGCTTAGGACTCAACACAGATACGCAGTATTTT. This translates into CASSLGLNTDTQYF.

This chain's CDR3 is CASSMGGRWDNSPLHF. The DNA for the CDR3 is TGTGCCAGTAGTATGGGGGGCCGATGGGATAATTCACCCCTCCACTTT. V is TRBV19 and J is TRBJ1-6, with D tentatively TRBD1 (6 bases). Germline V gene sequence: CDR1 LNHDA, CDR2 SQIVND (reference sequence). The V end was cut by 3 bases, the J end by 5 bases, with 14 bases between. The CDR3 sequence is 16 residues long. The complete variable domain, with remaining parts taken from reference TRBV19 and TRBJ1-6, reads DGGITQSPKYLFRKEGQNVTLSCEQNLNHDAMYWYRQDPGQGLRLIYYSQIVNDFQKGDIAEGYSVSREKKESFPLTVTSAQKNPTAFYLCASSMGGRWDNSPLHFGNGTRLTVT.

The chain joins TRBV11-2 to TRBJ2-5, with 7 bases fitting TRBD1. This CDR3 has 14 residues. The germline CDR1 and CDR2 sequences are SGHAT and FQNNGV. V lost 1 base, J lost 5 bases, and 4 bases stayed unmatched. CDR3 region: CASSLVGRGETQYF. DNA for the CDR3: TGTGCCAGCAGCTTAGTGGGCAGGGGGGAGACCCAGTACTTC.

CDR3 in DNA: TGTGCCAGCAGCTTGGGGTCGTCTTATGGCTACACCTTC. This encodes CASSLGSSYGYTF. V and J are TRBV5-6 and TRBJ1-2, with D uncertain. The CDR3 is 13 amino acids. Germline V gene sequence: CDR1 SGHDT, CDR2 YYEEEE. Between the trimmed V and J ends, which lost 0 bases and 5 bases, there was a span of 8 bases.

This chain uses TRBV6-2 or TRBV6-3 with TRBJ2-7, with unresolved D. Trimming stripped 6 bases from V and 2 bases from J, with 8 bases between. Germline CDR1 is MNHEY and CDR2 is SVGEGT. The CDR3 runs 12 residues. The CDR3 sequence is CASSPSTYEQYF. The CDR3 DNA reads as TGTGCCAGCAGCCCTTCGACCTACGAGCAGTACTTC.

The V gene is TRBV19, the J gene TRBJ1-2; 9 bases are shared with TRBD1. CDR1 is LNHDA and CDR2 is SQIVND in the germline V gene (reference sequence). The CDR3 spans 13 residues. Trimming at V came to 7 bases and at J to 5 bases, leaving 5 bases not matched to a gene. This CDR3 is CASTTGQGYGYTF. The CDR3 DNA follows: TGTGCCAGTACCACCGGACAGGGGTATGGCTACACCTTC. The full variable domain, its missing parts supplied by reference TRBV19 and TRBJ1-2, is DGGITQSPKYLFRKEGQNVTLSCEQNLNHDAMYWYRQDPGQGLRLIYYSQIVNDFQKGDIAEGYSVSREKKESFPLTVTSAQKNPTAFYLCASTTGQGYGYTFGSGTRLTVV.

The V gene is TRBV5-6, the J gene TRBJ2-1, with D perhaps being TRBD1 or TRBD2 (5 bases each). Germline V gene sequence: CDR1 SGHDT, CDR2 YYEEEE. The ends were cut back, 4 bases at V and 3 bases at J, with 23 bases in the middle. The CDR3 runs 18 residues. CDR3 in DNA: TGTGCCAGCAGCCCGCCACGCGGTTGGGACGGGCGCTACAATGAGCAGTTCTTC. Translation: CASSPPRGWDGRYNEQFF.

This clone was seen a single time. The CDR3 here is CASSPTSGRYNEQYF. The CDR3 DNA reads TGTGCCAGCAGCCCGACTAGCGGGAGATACAACGAGCAGTACTTC. The V and J genes are TRBV9 and TRBJ2-7; TRBD2 matches 12 bases. Germline lookup yields CDR1 SGDLS and CDR2 YYNGEE. The CDR3 has 15 amino acids. The ends lost 4 bases at V and 5 bases at J; junction bases unmatched: 7.

This chain uses TRBV2 with TRBJ2-7; the D gene is possibly TRBD2 (6 bases). Per the germline V gene, CDR1 is SNHLY and CDR2 is FYNNEI. CDR3 length: 14 residues. Trimming removed 7 bases at V and 5 bases at J, with 18 bases between. CDR3 nucleotides: TGTGCCAGCACTTCGGACTGGGGGGTTGACGAGCAGTACTTC. Residues: CASTSDWGVDEQYF. The entire variable domain, with the rest obtained from reference TRBV2 and TRBJ2-7, is as follows: EPEVTQTPSHQVTQMGQEVILRCVPISNHLYFYWYRQILGQKVEFLVSFYNNEISEKSEIFDDQFSVERPDGSNFTLKIRSTKLEDSAMYFCASTSDWGVDEQYFGPGTRLTVT.

This clone came up once. This rearrangement joins TRBV5-1 to TRBJ2-3, with 12 bases identical to TRBD2. Per the germline V gene, CDR1 is SGHRS and CDR2 is YFSETQ. CDR3 length: 16 residues. After removal of 1 base from V and 2 bases from J, the junction contained 2 bases not matched to a gene. The DNA of the CDR3 is TGCGCCAGCAGCTTGCTAGCGGGGGGGAACACAGATACGCAGTATTTT. Translating gives CASSLLAGGNTDTQYF.

The gene calls are TRBV30 and TRBJ1-2; the match to TRBD1 covers 9 bases. Germline V gene sequence: CDR1 GTSNPN, CDR2 SVGIG (reference sequence). This CDR3 is 15 amino acids long. The ends lost 0 bases at V and 7 bases at J; junction bases unmatched: 9. The CDR3 DNA reads TGTGCCTGGAGTGTTACAGGGGGCTCTAAGGTTGGCTACACCTTC. The encoded protein is CAWSVTGGSKVGYTF. Together with reference TRBV30 and TRBJ1-2, the CDR3 gives the full variable domain: SQTIHQWPATLVQPVGSPLSLECTVEGTSNPNLYWYRQAAGRGLQLLFYSVGIGQISSEVPQNLSASRPQDRQFILSSKKLLLSDSGFYLCAWSVTGGSKVGYTFGSGTRLTVV.

The chain combines TRBV18 with TRBJ2-1; D possibly corresponds to TRBD1 (6 bases). CDR1 is KGHSH, CDR2 LQKENI, per germline. This CDR3 spans 14 amino acids. V lost 2 bases, J lost 5 bases, and 10 bases lay in between. The CDR3, as DNA: TGTGCCAGCTCACCAGGGACACAGAACAATGAGCAGTTCTTC. Its protein is CASSPGTQNNEQFF.

The chain has TRBV5-6 and TRBJ1-1, with no clear D. V was pared by 2 bases and J by 7 bases, with 9 bases between. The CDR3 is 12 amino acids. Per the germline V gene, CDR1 is SGHDT and CDR2 is YYEEEE. CDR3 coding DNA: TGTGCCAGCAGCTTTGGACGAAGTGAAGCTTTCTTT. It is translated as CASSFGRSEAFF.

The chain is built from TRBV14 and TRBJ2-5, with no clear D. Per germline, CDR1 SGHDN and CDR2 FVKESK. This CDR3 is 13 amino acids long. V lost 1 base and J lost 5, with 8 bases in between. CDR3 sequence: CASSQVWAETQYF. CDR3 sequence (DNA): TGTGCCAGCAGCCAAGTCTGGGCCGAGACCCAGTACTTC.

This chain joins TRBV4-3 and TRBJ1-1; D not resolved. The CDR3 totals 13 residues. Between the trimmed V and J ends, which lost 0 bases and 5 bases, there was a span of 7 bases. The V gene's germline CDR1 is LGHNA and CDR2 YSLEER. The CDR3 bases are TGCGCCAGCAGCCAAGAAGGGAGGACTGAAGCTTTCTTT. Residues: CASSQEGRTEAFF.

This clone was found once. This chain joins TRBV18 and TRBJ2-4; D possibly corresponds to TRBD1 (6 bases). The length of the CDR3 is 16 residues. V dropped 2 bases and J dropped 3 bases, with 14 bases sitting between them. Germline V gene data show CDR1 as KGHSH and CDR2 as LQKENI. For the CDR3, the DNA is TGTGCCAGCTCACCAGTTTCACAGGGCGACAAAAACATTCAGTACTTC. This translates into CASSPVSQGDKNIQYF.

As for this clone: An end of the junction differs from the germline gene, which may be a read error. This chain joins TRBV5-1 and TRBJ2-5; 16 positions agree with TRBD2. Germline loops: CDR1 SGHRS, CDR2 YFSETQ. The CDR3 is 17 residues long. In DNA form, the CDR3 reads TGCGCCAGCAGGTTGGGGACTAGCGGGAGGGCCTCTGAGACCCAGTACTTC. Its protein product is CASRLGTSGRASETQYF. The full variable domain, rest sourced from reference TRBV5-1 and TRBJ2-5, is KAGVTQTPRYLIKTRGQQVTLSCSPISGHRSVSWYQQTPGQGLQFLFEYFSETQRNKGNFPGRFSGRQFSNSRSEMNVSTLELGDSALYLCASRLGTSGRASETQYFGPGTRLLVL.

The rearrangement joins TRBV27 to TRBJ1-1; the match to TRBD1 covers 7 bases. CDR1 and CDR2 (germline): MNHEY, SMNVEV (reference sequence). V trimming: 5 bases; J trimming: 1 base; junction bases outside the gene matches: 10. The CDR3 consists of 16 residues. This CDR3 reads CASSPVQGWRNTEAFF. The DNA of the CDR3 is TGTGCCAGCAGTCCCGTACAGGGGTGGAGGAACACTGAAGCTTTCTTT.

The chain links TRBV18 to TRBJ1-2; D is undetermined. The CDR3 has 15 amino acids. Germline CDR1 and CDR2: KGHSH and LQKENI. The V end lost 4 bases, the J end lost 5 bases, and 17 bases lay between the germline ends. CDR3: CASSQDITVIYGYTF. As DNA, the CDR3 is TGTGCCAGCTCACAGGATATCACAGTCATTTATGGCTACACCTTC.